Listed below are T cell receptor beta chains from one sample, sequenced in a study of T cell responses to AZD1222 COVID-19 vaccine. Method: immunoSEQ multiplex PCR; TCRdb's copy keeps in-frame clones and lacks some. The top ten clones hold approximately 3.9% of a sample with under 200,000 clones, more than 85% of them seen once. The sample was peripheral blood, taken on day 0 of AZD1222 vaccination. These receptors all stem from an adult in good health. Both conserved end residues are part of each CDR3. A D gene is named only where the DNA matches it firmly. Size is stated for part of the rows, as once, few or many counts, or as a class when the clone is expanded.

abundance | j_gene | len | d_gene | v_gene | CDR3nt | CDR3aa
- | TRBJ2-1 | 15 | TRBD2 | TRBV28 | TGTGCCAGCAAGGAACCGGGACTAGCGGCCAATGAGCAGTTCTTC | CASKEPGLAANEQFF
once | TRBJ2-7 | 14 | - | TRBV29-1 | TGCAGCGTTGGAAATCTAGCGCCAATCACGGAGCAGTACTTC | CSVGNLAPITEQYF
- | TRBJ1-1 | 16 | - | TRBV6-5 | TGTGCCAGCAGTTACGGCCGAGCTCCCATGAACACTGAAGCTTTCTTT | CASSYGRAPMNTEAFF
- | TRBJ2-3 | 13 | - | TRBV9 | TGTGCCAGCAGAGGGGGTAACACAGATACGCAGTATTTT | CASRGGNTDTQYF
- | TRBJ2-3 | 17 | - | TRBV6-1 | TGTGCCAGCAGTGTTGGGGTCGGGGCGATAAGCACAGATACGCAGTATTTT | CASSVGVGAISTDTQYF
- | TRBJ1-1 | 15 | - | TRBV7-6 | TGTGCCAGCAGCTTATTGGGGCACGAGAACACTGAAGCTTTCTTT | CASSLLGHENTEAFF
- | TRBJ1-2 | 15 | - | TRBV2 | TGTGCCAGCAGTGAACAGCCGGGACGGAGCTATGGCTACACCTTC | CASSEQPGRSYGYTF
- | TRBJ2-1 | 15 | - | TRBV4-2 | TGTGCCAGCAGCCAAGACTGGGGCAGCCGCAATGAGCAGTTCTTC | CASSQDWGSRNEQFF
- | TRBJ2-4 | 14 | TRBD1 | TRBV28 | TGTGCCAGCAGGACAGGGGGGGCCAAAAACATTCAGTACTTC | CASRTGGAKNIQYF
- | TRBJ2-7 | 16 | - | TRBV11-2 | TGTGCCAGCAGCCCTCCCTCGAGCGGGTCCTGGTACGAGCAGTACTTC | CASSPPSSGSWYEQYF
- | TRBJ1-4 | 15 | TRBD1 | TRBV7-8 | TGTGCCAGCAGCTCAGGGACAGGGGCTAATGAAAAACTGTTTTTT | CASSSGTGANEKLFF
- | TRBJ2-3 | 13 | - | TRBV3-1/TRBV3-2 | TGTGCCAGCAGCCAAGAAGGTGGGGGGACGCAGTATTTT | CASSQEGGGTQYF
- | TRBJ1-2 | 13 | - | TRBV27 | TGTGCCAGCAGCCCCCCGAACAGGGACGGCTACACCTTC | CASSPPNRDGYTF
- | TRBJ2-7 | 14 | TRBD2 | TRBV5-1 | TGCGCCAGCACTGGGACTAGCGGGAGTTACGAGCAGTACTTC | CASTGTSGSYEQYF
- | TRBJ1-1 | 15 | - | TRBV6-6 | TGTGCCAGCAGTACCCCGGGGGGGCGCGACACTGAAGCTTTCTTT | CASSTPGGRDTEAFF
- | TRBJ1-1 | 16 | - | TRBV19 | TGTGCCAGTAGTAGCTACAGGGCCGACATGAACACTGAAGCTTTCTTT | CASSSYRADMNTEAFF
once | TRBJ2-7 | 13 | - | TRBV11-2 | TGTGCCAGCCGCCCGGAGTTGAGGGACGAGCAGTACTTC | CASRPELRDEQYF
- | TRBJ2-5 | 13 | - | TRBV2 | TGTGCCAGCAGGGGGCAGGGGAGAGAGACCCAGTACTTC | CASRGQGRETQYF
- | TRBJ1-6 | 14 | - | TRBV19 | TGTGCCAGTAGTTCCAGGACAGATAATTCACCCCTCCACTTT | CASSSRTDNSPLHF
- | TRBJ1-1 | 11 | - | TRBV20-1 | TGCAGCGCTGAAACGAACACTGAAGCTTTCTTT | CSAETNTEAFF
- | TRBJ1-2 | 12 | - | TRBV28 | TGTGCCAGCAAAACAGGGCCGGTGGGCTACACCTTC | CASKTGPVGYTF
- | TRBJ2-3 | 14 | - | TRBV11-2 | TGTGCCAGCAGCTTAGTGGTCGGCACAGATACGCAGTATTTT | CASSLVVGTDTQYF
- | TRBJ2-1 | 15 | TRBD2 | TRBV5-1 | TGCGCCAGCAGCTTCAGCGGGGGAGGAAGCAATGAGCAGTTCTTC | CASSFSGGGSNEQFF
- | TRBJ1-1 | 17 | - | TRBV6-1 | TGTGCCAGCAGTGAAGCCTCCCGAGGGCACGCGAACACTGAAGCTTTCTTT | CASSEASRGHANTEAFF
- | TRBJ1-4 | 11 | - | TRBV2 | TGTGCCAGCAGGGAACCCGAAAAACTGTTTTTT | CASREPEKLFF
- | TRBJ1-3 | 14 | - | TRBV7-9 | TGTGCCAGCAGCCAGATTTTCTCTGGAAACACCATATATTTT | CASSQIFSGNTIYF
- | TRBJ1-4 | 15 | TRBD1 | TRBV6-5 | TGTGCCAGCAGTTACCTGGGACAGTGGAGAGAAAAACTGTTTTTT | CASSYLGQWREKLFF
- | TRBJ2-4 | 17 | TRBD1 | TRBV2 | TGTGCCAGCAGTGAAGTTTCAGGGGGCTTTCAATCAAACATTCAGTACTTC | CASSEVSGGFQSNIQYF
- | TRBJ2-5 | 15 | - | TRBV5-5 | TGTGCCAGCAGCTTGGAAAGGGGGAAGAGAGAGACCCAGTACTTC | CASSLERGKRETQYF
- | TRBJ1-6 | 17 | - | TRBV11-2 | TGTGCCAGCAGCTTGGGTCCCACAGTAGCTTATAATTCACCCCTCCACTTT | CASSLGPTVAYNSPLHF
- | TRBJ1-4 | 17 | - | TRBV5-1 | TGCGCCAGCAGCTTGGTGTCGGAGGAATTCCCTTATAAAAAACTGTTTTTT | CASSLVSEEFPYKKLFF
- | TRBJ2-7 | 14 | - | TRBV18 | TGTGCCAGCTCACCAGGCCTCAGGGTTTACGAGCAGTACTTC | CASSPGLRVYEQYF
- | TRBJ1-1 | 15 | - | TRBV18 | TGTGCCAGCTCACCACCAGGGCTGGAGGACACTGAAGCTTTCTTT | CASSPPGLEDTEAFF
- | TRBJ1-6 | 17 | - | TRBV18 | TGTGCCAGCTCACCGGAGGGGGGCTCCTTCTATAATTCACCCCTCCACTTT | CASSPEGGSFYNSPLHF
- | TRBJ2-7 | 13 | - | TRBV11-3 | TGTGCCAGCAGACTGGGGGCCTCCTACGAGCAGTACTTC | CASRLGASYEQYF
- | TRBJ1-4 | 16 | - | TRBV3-1/TRBV3-2 | TGTGCCAGCAGCCAAGATTGGGGGGCAGGGGATGAAAAACTGTTTTTT | CASSQDWGAGDEKLFF
- | TRBJ2-3 | 15 | TRBD1 | TRBV6-5 | TGTGCCAGCAGCGCTCGGGACAGACGCACAGATACGCAGTATTTT | CASSARDRRTDTQYF
- | TRBJ2-1 | 14 | - | TRBV29-1 | TGCAGCGTCGTGCGAGGGGCACAATACAATGAGCAGTTCTTC | CSVVRGAQYNEQFF
- | TRBJ1-2 | 13 | - | TRBV3-1/TRBV3-2 | TGTGCCAGCAGCCAAGCAGGGAACTATGGCTACACCTTC | CASSQAGNYGYTF
- | TRBJ2-2 | 15 | TRBD2 | TRBV19 | TGTGCCAGTGGGAAGGGACTAGCGCAGACCGGGGAGCTGTTTTTT | CASGKGLAQTGELFF
once | TRBJ2-7 | 15 | - | TRBV4-1 | TGCGCCAGCAGCCAGGGGCCAGGAGGGTCCTACGAGCAGTACTTC | CASSQGPGGSYEQYF
- | TRBJ2-5 | 14 | TRBD2 | TRBV5-1 | TGCGCCAGCAGCTGGGGACTAGCGGGGGAGACCCAGTACTTC | CASSWGLAGETQYF
- | TRBJ1-2 | 15 | - | TRBV7-2 | TGTGCCAGCAGCTTAGGGCCAGGAGGTATTTATGGCTACACCTTC | CASSLGPGGIYGYTF
- | TRBJ1-4 | 17 | - | TRBV5-1 | TGCGCCAGCAGCTTGGCATTGGACAGTGCAACTAATGAAAAACTGTTTTTT | CASSLALDSATNEKLFF
- | TRBJ1-5 | 14 | - | TRBV4-1 | TGCGCCAGCAGCCAAGCGGAGGGCAATCAGCCCCAGCATTTT | CASSQAEGNQPQHF
- | TRBJ1-4 | 16 | - | TRBV14 | TGTGCCAGCAGCCGATGGACACAGGGCCTGAATGAAAAACTGTTTTTT | CASSRWTQGLNEKLFF
once | TRBJ2-1 | 20 | - | TRBV4-2 | TGTGCCAGCAGCCAACTTGTCGGTTGGGGCGGGATAAGCTCCTACAATGAGCAGTTCTTC | CASSQLVGWGGISSYNEQFF
- | TRBJ2-5 | 18 | TRBD1 | TRBV5-1 | TGCGCCAGCAGCGTGTACAGGGGGCAAGTTGGGATTTCGGAGACCCAGTACTTC | CASSVYRGQVGISETQYF
few | TRBJ2-7 | 13 | - | TRBV6-5 | TGTGCCAGTCAGCGGGACAGTAACTACGAGCAGTACTTC | CASQRDSNYEQYF
- | TRBJ1-2 | 15 | - | TRBV7-2 | TGTGCCAGCAGCTTAGAAACGTGGGGTGCCTATGGCTACACCTTC | CASSLETWGAYGYTF
- | TRBJ1-1 | 14 | - | TRBV19 | TGTGCCAGTAGTTCGCGGACAGTGAACACTGAAGCTTTCTTT | CASSSRTVNTEAFF
- | TRBJ1-5 | 14 | - | TRBV18 | TGTGCCAGCTCACCAAGCCTGAGCAATCAGCCCCAGCATTTT | CASSPSLSNQPQHF
- | TRBJ1-1 | 18 | - | TRBV9 | TGTGCCAGCAGCTCCCTTTTAGGGCAGAGCTTCATGAACACTGAAGCTTTCTTT | CASSSLLGQSFMNTEAFF
- | TRBJ1-1 | 14 | - | TRBV4-1 | TGCGCCAGCAGCCAAGCCCAGGGAGTCGCTGAAGCTTTCTTT | CASSQAQGVAEAFF
once | TRBJ2-1 | 15 | TRBD2 | TRBV6-5 | TGTGCCAGCAGTTACCAACTAGCGGCAAACAATGAGCAGTTCTTC | CASSYQLAANNEQFF
- | TRBJ1-1 | 15 | TRBD1 | TRBV27 | TGTGCCAGCAGTTTAGGGACAGGGGGGTTCACTGAAGCTTTCTTT | CASSLGTGGFTEAFF
- | TRBJ2-7 | 13 | - | TRBV18 | TGTGCCAGCTCACCATACGGCTTGCGCGAGCAGTACTTC | CASSPYGLREQYF
- | TRBJ1-1 | 14 | - | TRBV4-1 | TGCGCCAGCAGCCCCTTGAGGTCAGGGTTAACAGCTTTCTTT | CASSPLRSGLTAFF
- | TRBJ2-5 | 15 | TRBD2 | TRBV3-1/TRBV3-2 | TGTGCCAGCAGCCAACCGGGAGGGCCTTGGGAGACCCAGTACTTC | CASSQPGGPWETQYF